The rows below give T cell receptor beta chains drawn from one sample of a study of blood T cell repertoires in COVID-19. TCRdb's copy holds only in-frame clones and misses some; the assay was immunoSEQ multiplex PCR. Of approximately 32,000 clones listed, around 90% were seen once; the top ten hold under 30%. The sequenced sample consisted of peripheral blood. These receptor sequences come from a human donor in a cohort sampled during active COVID-19. CDR3s include the opening cysteine and the closing phenylalanine or tryptophan. The D gene is left open where the match is weak. Clone size appears in some rows only: once, few, many, or a class for an expanded clone.

clone_size j_call d_call v_call cdr3_nt cdr3_aa
NA TRBJ2-2 NA TRBV6-5 TGTGCCAGCAGTTTCTTAGCGGAGAACACCGGGGAGCTGTTTTTT CASSFLAENTGELFF
few TRBJ2-7 NA TRBV7-9 TGTGCCAGCAGCTTGGCGGGGTCTAGGTACGAGCAGTACTTC CASSLAGSRYEQYF
NA TRBJ2-7 TRBD1 TRBV7-6 TGTGCCAGCAGCCCAGAGGGGGCAGGGGGTCTCTACGAGCAGTACTTC CASSPEGAGGLYEQYF
NA TRBJ2-3 TRBD2 TRBV11-3 TGTGCCAGCAGCCTCGGGACTAGCGGGGGGAGGACAGATACGCAGTATTTT CASSLGTSGGRTDTQYF
NA TRBJ2-1 TRBD2 TRBV3-1/TRBV3-2 TGTGCCAGCAGCCAATGGGGACTAGCGGGGGGGCCCTACAATGAGCAGTTCTTC CASSQWGLAGGPYNEQFF
NA TRBJ2-7 NA TRBV30 TGTGCCTGGCGCGTTGTTCGGGGAGGTCGGTACGAGCAGTACTTC CAWRVVRGGRYEQYF
NA TRBJ1-1 TRBD1 TRBV7-3 TGTGCCAGCAGCTTAACAGGGTCAGGGACAGGGGGCGGGGGCACTGAAGCTTTCTTT CASSLTGSGTGGGGTEAFF
NA TRBJ1-2 NA TRBV21-1 TGTGCCAGCAGCAACCAGGGACAGGGAGGAGGCTACACCTTC CASSNQGQGGGYTF
NA TRBJ2-3 TRBD2 TRBV30 TGTGCCTGGGGCCGGCCCCCAGCGGGGGGTGGGGATACGCAGTATTTT CAWGRPPAGGGDTQYF
NA TRBJ1-5 TRBD1 TRBV7-8 TGTGCCAGCAGCCCGGACAGGCTGAATCAGCCCCAGCATTTT CASSPDRLNQPQHF
NA TRBJ1-1 NA TRBV6-6 TGTGCCAGCAGCTGGGGCCGTTTACCCGAAGCTTTCTTT CASSWGRLPEAFF
NA TRBJ1-3 NA TRBV12-3/TRBV12-4 TGTGCCAGCAGCCGTCGGAACACCATATATTTT CASSRRNTIYF
NA TRBJ1-6 NA TRBV2 TGTGCCAGCGGTAGGACAGACTTCCTCCACTTT CASGRTDFLHF
NA TRBJ1-6 TRBD1 TRBV6-6 TGTGCCAGCAGCCTACAGGGGAGCTCCTATAATTCACCCCTCCACTTT CASSLQGSSYNSPLHF
NA TRBJ2-1 NA TRBV15 TGTGCCACCAGCAGAGATCGCGACAGGCTTCGGTTCTTC CATSRDRDRLRFF
NA TRBJ2-6 NA TRBV7-2 TGTGCCAGCAGCTTATTGAGGCAGGGGGGCTCTGGGGCCAACGTCCTGACTTTC CASSLLRQGGSGANVLTF
NA TRBJ2-5 TRBD2 TRBV10-2 TGCGCCAGCAGTGAGTCGTTAGCGGGGGGCCTCCAAGAGACCCAGTACTTC CASSESLAGGLQETQYF
NA TRBJ1-1 NA TRBV5-1 TGCGCCACCAAACGAGGGGCGGAGGGCACTGAAGCTTTCTTT CATKRGAEGTEAFF
few TRBJ2-5 NA TRBV15 TGTGCCACCAGCGGCCTAGGGCGGGCGGACGGTTCGCCTAAGGAAGAGACCCAGTACTTC CATSGLGRADGSPKEETQYF
NA TRBJ2-7 NA TRBV18 TGTGCCAGCTCACCACGACTCACAGGGCACGAGCAGTACTTC CASSPRLTGHEQYF